This T cell receptor (beta chain) emerged from a study of shared clonotypes between healthy human individuals (dated by TCRdb to 2019 to 2021). The study in broad terms: A few men and a couple of women, aged 18 to 49 years, made up the cohort. Libraries were prepared and TCR repertoires were sequenced by different laboratories using diverse techniques, in order to increase sequencing depth and limit assay-specific biases. For each donor, CD4 naive and CD4 memory were each given three plates, CD8 naive was given two plates, and CD8 memory was given one plate. Blood TCR repertoires of roughly five healthy adults were deeply sequenced to estimate repertoire size and the extent of clonotype sharing between individuals. Each donor's leukapheresis produced roughly between roughly 0.9 and 9 billion PBMCs.

After removal of 3 bases from V and 3 bases from J, the junction retains 13 bases not matched to a gene. Reading from cysteine to phenylalanine, the CDR3 counts 18 amino acids. The DNA shown is the 54-base CDR3, in frame from base 1. As encoded in the germline V gene, CDR1 is SGHRS while CDR2 is YFSETQ. Overall study results and their limits: Pairwise subsampling indicated that sequencing depth was expected to affect the degree of clonotype sharing among donors. Higher generation probabilities were observed for clonotypes shared by all four sorted-subset donors than for non-shared clonotypes. Because the study included only a small number of donors, the genetic and exposure-history diversity represented was limited. Sharing across a few donors was observed for roughly 5% of naive CD4, over 3% of naive CD8, 2% to 2.5% of memory CD4, and about 0.38% of memory CD8 clonotypes. Sampling was restricted to blood, and TCR repertoires in tissues likely differ from the TCR repertoires found in blood. Rarefaction of sorted-subset datasets indicated incomplete sequencing despite the large sequencing depth. Naive subsets generally had larger estimated clonotype richness than memory subsets.

Donors were healthy HIV-negative adults with no recently reported acute infections or vaccinations. Only Caucasian adults living in Nashville, Tennessee, USA were represented among the donors. CD4+ T cells were enriched by magnetic negative selection, after which naive cells were positively selected on CD45RA and the negative fraction was taken as the memory subset. Blood was obtained by leukapheresis, after which PBMCs were separated by Ficoll-Histopaque density gradient centrifugation and cryopreserved in liquid nitrogen vapor phase. Analytical flow cytometry was used to check the purity and quantity of every magnetically sorted T cell population. Genomic DNA was isolated from every sorted fraction and measured by UV absorbance on a Nanodrop 2000c. TCR CDR3 regions were amplified from genomic DNA by multiplex PCR using the deep immunoSEQ assay. Extracted genomic DNA from each cell subset was distributed evenly across all wells of several immunoSEQ 96-well plates, and each plate was treated as a replicate. For sorted subsets, around 200 ng genomic DNA, equal to 30,000 or so T cell genomes, was loaded into each replicate PCR. The purified libraries were quantified using a Qubit 3.0 fluorometer, sized with a Bioanalyzer 2100, and then quantified again using the KAPA Library Quantification kit. Every immunoSEQ 96-well plate was sequenced on a separate single-read 150-cycle Illumina NextSeq 550 flow cell. The paper's data handling went like this. The immunoSEQ output contained only junctional sequences without quality scores, so filtering could not match that applied to full-length reads. Sequences were annotated with PyIR, a Python wrapper for IgBLAST v1.9, and V/J genes and CDR3 were assigned using IMGT germline references. Reads with weak V/J assignments (E-value above 1e-6), missing CDR3, stop codons, out-of-frame junctions, or ambiguous translated residues were removed. A V3J clonotype was defined by an identical inferred V gene, J gene, and CDR3 amino acid sequence. The percentage overlap between two repertoires was calculated by dividing the number of shared unique clonotypes by the size of the smaller repertoire. Richness of each repertoire was evaluated using RTK rarefaction, the Chao1 estimator, and Recon v2.1 estimates of unobserved clonotypes. Generation probabilities were computed with OLGA for all TCRbeta clonotypes obtained by the gDNA method from a handful of donors. TCRdb's version of the immuneACCESS table is confined to in-frame rearrangements and falls short of the full clone set. An unresolved V gene accounts for under half of the shortfall where checked; the remainder is of unknown origin. V and J calls and clone size are as listed in that table; D and trimming were resolved from the DNA. Counted in this sample were nearly 1 million clones; 60% to 85% of them appeared once. The biggest ten clones account for about 1.5% of the sample.

About this clone itself: This receptor's antigen is unknown. No base quality information exists; no much larger clone differs at one position.

The sequencing input was memory CD4+ T cells sorted from blood. In the paper's terms, the cell subset or site label means: CD45RA-negative fraction. This sequence originates from a young man in good health. The V gene is TRBV5-1 and the J gene is TRBJ1-1, with TRBD1 matching 11 junction bases. The CDR3 protein: CASSWTGTGGSGDTEAFF. The DNA reads as follows: TGCGCCAGCAGCTGGACCGGGACAGGGGGTTCAGGAGACACTGAAGCTTTCTTT.